The sequence of this T cell receptor beta chain was determined in a study of blood T cells in healthy people across ages. For the second PCR, which ran for 7 to 11 cycles, a sample-barcoded 5' primer and a J-beta primer mix were used. TCRdb redid the calling of the 5' RACE reads with MiXCR, one entry per CDR3 protein. Of around 1.5 million distinct CDR3 sequences listed, roughly 60% are singletons. CDR3 length: 16 amino acids. V gave up 5 bases and J gave up 13 bases; unmatched junction bases: 17. The germline V gene has CDR1 SEHNR and CDR2 FQNEAQ (reference sequence). Each donor was a healthy Caucasian individual from Russia, aged about 6 to 100.

This receptor was taken from a man aged 18-30 years in good health. The J gene is TRBJ2-4, the V gene TRBV7-9, with 10 positions matching TRBD2. The sample taken for sequencing was blood. The chain's CDR3 is CASSRSGLAGEVEQYF. The CDR3 nucleotides are TGTGCCAGCAGCCGGAGCGGTCTAGCGGGAGAGGTTGAGCAGTACTTC.